The T cell receptor (beta chain) described here comes from a study of blood T cell repertoires in COVID-19. Across the whole study: The United States, Italy and Spain supplied acute and convalescent COVID-19 samples. The analysed material was cDNA or gDNA that came from T cells, B-cell-depleted T cells, or PBMCs.

Study members were between about 18 and 100 years old and lived in 20 to 30 US regions. Per the authors' pipeline: Estimates of nucleated cell counts were drawn from the amplification of reference gene primers. Assay: immunoSEQ multiplex PCR; the TCRdb copy retains only in-frame clones and omits some. From that table come the V and J calls and clone size; the DNA was used to work out D and trimming. The top ten hold just under 9% of the sample, which has 300,000 to 350,000 clones, 87% seen once. Trimming left V 2 bases short and J 9 bases short, with 10 bases between. Per the germline V gene, CDR1 is GTSNPN and CDR2 is SVGIG (reference sequence). The CDR3 is 12 amino acids.

V and J are TRBV30 and TRBJ2-2; no firm D call. Sequencing used PBMCs or T cells enriched from blood (not recorded which). This receptor was taken from a woman aged 18 to 35 who had recovered from COVID-19. The CDR3 protein is CAWSFNARELFF. Written as DNA, the CDR3 is TGTGCCTGGAGTTTCAACGCGCGGGAGCTGTTTTTT. The full variable domain, with the rest looked up from reference TRBV30 and TRBJ2-2, is SQTIHQWPATLVQPVGSPLSLECTVEGTSNPNLYWYRQAAGRGLQLLFYSVGIGQISSEVPQNLSASRPQDRQFILSSKKLLLSDSGFYLCAWSFNARELFFGEGSRLTVL.